One sample yielded the 4 T cell receptor beta chains listed below, sequenced in a study of cytomegalovirus exposure and HLA in healthy donors. Primers for the PCR totalled 60 Vbeta and 13 Jbeta. Only in-frame clones appear in the TCRdb table, and some are missing; sequencing was by immunoSEQ multiplex PCR. The sample records tens of thousands of clones, about 73% being singletons. What was sequenced was PBMCs. The receptors derive from a woman aged 45-60 years in good health and CMV-seropositive.

The rearrangement joins TRBV29-1 to TRBJ1-4, with TRBD1 matching over 8 bases. Unmatched junction bases numbered 8, after V lost 7 bases and J lost 4 bases. Germline assignment: CDR1 SQVTM and CDR2 ANQGSEA. This CDR3 is 14 amino acids long. The CDR3 bases are TGCAGCGGTGGGGGGACAGGTGGTAATGAAAAACTGTTTTTT. It is translated as CSGGGTGGNEKLFF.

In its sample, this clone was seen a few times. The V and J genes are TRBV5-1 and TRBJ2-1; 7 bases align to TRBD2. This CDR3 spans 16 amino acids. Germline trimming cut 5 bases from V and 0 bases from J; bases unmatched to any gene: 8. The germline CDR1 and CDR2 sequences are SGHRS and YFSETQ. The CDR3 DNA sequence: TGCGCCAGCAGTTATCTCGGCGGGGGCTCCTACAATGAGCAGTTCTTC. Its translation is CASSYLGGGSYNEQFF. Combining the CDR3 with reference TRBV5-1 and TRBJ2-1 gives the whole variable domain KAGVTQTPRYLIKTRGQQVTLSCSPISGHRSVSWYQQTPGQGLQFLFEYFSETQRNKGNFPGRFSGRQFSNSRSEMNVSTLELGDSALYLCASSYLGGGSYNEQFFGPGTRLTVL.

The rearrangement links TRBV27 to TRBJ1-2, with TRBD1 identical over 11 bases. Germline V lookup: CDR1 MNHEY, CDR2 SMNVEV (reference sequence). CDR3 length: 15 amino acids. V was pared by 3 bases and J by 4 bases, with 4 bases of the junction left unmatched. The CDR3: CASSLGTGGLYGYTF. The CDR3 DNA is TGTGCCAGCAGTTTGGGGACAGGGGGTCTCTATGGCTACACCTTC.

The V and J genes are TRBV4-1 and TRBJ2-2, with TRBD1 identical over 9 bases. V shed 2 bases, J shed 6 bases, and the junction held 7 bases outside the gene matches. Germline V gene lookup returns CDR1 MGHRA and CDR2 YSYEKL. This CDR3 region has 16 residues. In nucleotides, the CDR3 is TGCGCCAGCAGCCAACGGACAGGGGAGATCCCCGGGGAGCTGTTTTTT. Amino acids: CASSQRTGEIPGELFF.